The rows below give T cell receptor beta chains drawn from one sample of a study of T cells in Graves' hyperthyroidism and ophthalmopathy. TCRdb reprocessed the multiplex PCR reads with MiXCR, giving one entry per CDR3 protein. Of 400,000 to 500,000 distinct CDR3 sequences in the sample, 14% to 15% were seen once. Specimen: blood. The receptor set was obtained from a man aged 18 to 30 with Graves' ophthalmopathy. The CDR3 runs from the conserved cysteine through the conserved F or W. D genes are given only for firm matches. Expanded clones get a size class; other rows say once, few or many, or leave the size out.

V,J,size,D,DNA,CDR3
TRBV30,TRBJ2-5,NA,NA,TGTGCCTGGAGTGTCCACGGCGGGCGGGAGACCCAGTACTTC,CAWSVHGGRETQYF
TRBV12-3/TRBV12-4,TRBJ2-3,NA,NA,TGTGCCAGCACATCGTGGGGGATTGGAGATACGCAGTATTTT,CASTSWGIGDTQYF
TRBV6-1,TRBJ2-1,many,NA,TGTGCCAGCAACCACCCCAGGGCCCTCTACAATGAGCAGTTCTTC,CASNHPRALYNEQFF
TRBV2,TRBJ2-7,many,TRBD1,TGTGCCAGCAACCCGACAGGGGGCTACGAGCAGTACTTC,CASNPTGGYEQYF
TRBV5-1,TRBJ1-3,few,NA,TGCGCCAGCAGCTTGGTAGATTCCCGAGACACCATATATTTT,CASSLVDSRDTIYF
TRBV19,TRBJ1-1,NA,NA,TGTGCCAGTAGTCCCGGGGGAGGGTGGCGAATGAACACTGAAGCTTTCTTT,CASSPGGGWRMNTEAFF
TRBV7-3,TRBJ2-7,many,NA,TGTGCCAGCAGCTTAAGTCACGGCTCCTACGAGCAGTACTTC,CASSLSHGSYEQYF
TRBV19,TRBJ2-2,few,NA,TGTGCCAGTAGTATAGGGTCCCCAATGAACACCGGGGAGCTGTTTTTT,CASSIGSPMNTGELFF
TRBV12-3/TRBV12-4,TRBJ2-5,many,TRBD1,TGTGCCAGCAGTGACAGGGTTGGAGAGACCCAGTACTTC,CASSDRVGETQYF
TRBV30,TRBJ1-1,many,NA,TGTGCCTGGAGTGAGGGCCAGATTGACACTGAAGCTTTCTTT,CAWSEGQIDTEAFF
TRBV13,TRBJ2-7,many,NA,TGTGCCAGCAGCTTAGGTGGCACAACAGGCTACGAGCAGTACTTC,CASSLGGTTGYEQYF
TRBV7-2,TRBJ2-7,many,NA,TGTGCCAGCAGTCCCCCTATCGAGGGAATACACCAGCTCGGCGAGCAGTACTTC,CASSPPIEGIHQLGEQYF
TRBV6-1,TRBJ2-2,once,NA,TGTGCCAGCAGTGAAGGGGCCACAGGGTCCGGGGAGCTGTTTTTT,CASSEGATGSGELFF
TRBV12-3/TRBV12-4,TRBJ1-2,few,TRBD1,TGTGCCAGCAGCGGGACAGGGGGAGTCTACACCTTC,CASSGTGGVYTF
TRBV6-5,TRBJ2-2,NA,NA,TGTGCCAGCAGTTACTCGAAGATGGACCAGAACACCGGGGAGCTGTTTTTT,CASSYSKMDQNTGELFF
TRBV5-6,TRBJ1-2,few,TRBD1,TGTGCCAGCAGTTACCCTCGACAGGGACCCAGGGGCTACACCTTC,CASSYPRQGPRGYTF
TRBV20-1,TRBJ2-7,many,NA,TGCAGTGCTATCTACCCGCTCACCTACGAGCAGTACTTC,CSAIYPLTYEQYF
TRBV6-5,TRBJ1-1,few,NA,TGTGCCAGCAGTTACTCAGGGGGGGGGACTGAAGCTTTCTTT,CASSYSGGGTEAFF
TRBV30,TRBJ1-1,few,NA,TGTGCCTGGAGTGTACATGGGGAATACACTGAAGCTTTCTTT,CAWSVHGEYTEAFF
TRBV2,TRBJ1-4,many,TRBD1,TGTGCCAGCAGCGCGCAGGGGGCGCTTAATGAAAAACTGTTTTTT,CASSAQGALNEKLFF
TRBV20-1,TRBJ2-3,many,NA,TGCAGTGCTAGTCTTAGCGGCACAGATACGCAGTATTTT,CSASLSGTDTQYF
TRBV4-1,TRBJ2-1,NA,TRBD2,TGCGCCAGCAGCCTCTCGGGACTAGCGGCCTCCTACAATGAGCAGTTCTTC,CASSLSGLAASYNEQFF
TRBV5-4,TRBJ2-5,NA,NA,TGTGCCAGCTCCCAAACGGGGGAGTACCAAGAGACCCAGTACTTC,CASSQTGEYQETQYF
TRBV20-1,TRBJ2-3,many,TRBD2,TGCAGTGCTGGCGGGACTAGCGGGGTATATACGCAGTATTTT,CSAGGTSGVYTQYF
TRBV12-3/TRBV12-4,TRBJ2-1,many,NA,TGTGCCAGCGTGAGGGAGAATGAGCAGTTCTTC,CASVRENEQFF
TRBV11-2,TRBJ1-2,many,NA,TGTGCCAGCAGCGTGACGGGACGCACCGTCTATGGCTACACCTTC,CASSVTGRTVYGYTF
TRBV4-1,TRBJ2-3,NA,NA,TGCGCCAGCAGCCAAGGAGACCTTAGCACAGATACGCAGTATTTT,CASSQGDLSTDTQYF
TRBV12-3/TRBV12-4,TRBJ1-2,NA,NA,TGTGCCAGCAGTTTGGACACTACGGGCTATGGCTACACCTTC,CASSLDTTGYGYTF
TRBV12-3/TRBV12-4,TRBJ1-1,many,NA,TGTGCCAGCAGTTTTCGACCGGACACTGAAGCTTTCTTT,CASSFRPDTEAFF
TRBV5-1,TRBJ2-1,many,TRBD2,TGCGCCAGCAGCGACTCTAGCGGGAGGCCGTGGGCTCAGGAGCAGTTCTTC,CASSDSSGRPWAQEQFF
TRBV9,TRBJ2-7,many,NA,TGTGCCAGCAGTGCCGGAGGGCCCTCGGTCGAGCAGTACTTC,CASSAGGPSVEQYF
TRBV15,TRBJ2-1,many,NA,TGTGCCACCAGCGGTAGACGGTCCTACAATGAGCAGTTCTTC,CATSGRRSYNEQFF
TRBV9,TRBJ2-3,few,TRBD2,TGTGCCAGCAGCGTAGAACTAGCGGGAGGGACAGATACGCAGTATTTT,CASSVELAGGTDTQYF
TRBV3-1,TRBJ1-2,NA,TRBD1,TGTGCCAGCAGCCAAGCTGCGGGACAGGGCGATGGCTACACCTTC,CASSQAAGQGDGYTF
TRBV10-1,TRBJ1-1,NA,TRBD1,TGCGCCAGCAGTGAGGGGACAGGGGGGAACACTGAAGCTTTCTTT,CASSEGTGGNTEAFF
TRBV9,TRBJ2-5,NA,NA,TGTGCCAGCAGCGTTAACCAGGGAGGCCAAGAGACCCAGTACTTC,CASSVNQGGQETQYF
TRBV3-1,TRBJ1-2,many,NA,TGTGCCAGCAGCCAAGAATCCTATGGCTACACCTTC,CASSQESYGYTF
TRBV19,TRBJ2-7,NA,TRBD2,TGTGCCTGTTCAGAGGGACTACCTTTCGAGCAGTACTTC,CACSEGLPFEQYF
TRBV6-1,TRBJ2-5,NA,TRBD1,TGTGCCAGTGAAACCGACAGGGCCAAAGAGACCCAGTACTTC,CASETDRAKETQYF
TRBV6-1,TRBJ1-4,many,TRBD1,TGTGCCAGCAGTTCGGGACAGGGGTTAGAAAAACTGTTTTTT,CASSSGQGLEKLFF
TRBV4-2,TRBJ2-5,few,TRBD2,TGTGCCAGCAGCCAGGAGCGGGGGCCGCAAGAGACCCAGTACTTC,CASSQERGPQETQYF
TRBV20-1,TRBJ1-4,many,NA,TGCACTATGCAAGAGAATGAAAAACTGTTTTTT,CTMQENEKLFF
TRBV10-1,TRBJ1-1,NA,TRBD1,TGCGCCAGCAGTGGAACAAGGACAGGGGGCACTGAAGCTTTCTTT,CASSGTRTGGTEAFF
TRBV14,TRBJ1-2,many,NA,TGTGCCAGCAGCCAGGGACCGGGAGGTTGGGGCTACACCTTC,CASSQGPGGWGYTF
TRBV19,TRBJ2-7,NA,NA,TGTGCCAGTAGTATCGAGACCGATAGCTCCTACGAGCAGTACTTC,CASSIETDSSYEQYF
TRBV29-1,TRBJ2-1,many,NA,TGCAGTCATAAGACAGGCTCCTACAATGAGCAGTTCTTC,CSHKTGSYNEQFF